A selection of T cell receptor beta chains follows, all from one sample in a study of identical twins. Each CDR3 protein gets one entry after TCRdb re-called the 5' RACE reads with MiXCR. This sample has some 300,000 distinct CDR3 sequences, with more than 9% found just once. These same data were also listed under a study on yellow fever vaccine responses in identical twins.

Input material: CD8+ T cells sorted from blood. These receptors all come from a woman younger than 30 in good health. CDR3s leave out the opening cysteine and the closing phenylalanine or tryptophan. A D gene is named only where the DNA matches it firmly.

d_call | j_call | v_call | cdr3_aa
TRBD2 | TRBJ2-1 | TRBV7-2 | ASSLGTSGALGNEQF
NA | TRBJ2-7 | TRBV20-1 | SAPGPAIDEQY
TRBD1 | TRBJ1-1 | TRBV4-1 | ASSPLGTGGNTEAF
TRBD1 | TRBJ2-5 | TRBV10-3 | ATGDRGDQETQY
TRBD2 | TRBJ2-1 | TRBV6-1 | ASRDTGTSVYNEQF
NA | TRBJ1-1 | TRBV6-1 | ASSEALRTVVNTEAF
NA | TRBJ2-1 | TRBV14 | ASSPPLGGREGEQF
NA | TRBJ2-2 | TRBV6-2/TRBV6-3 | ASSYRLETGELF
NA | TRBJ2-5 | TRBV6-1 | ASSEADQGSETQY
NA | TRBJ2-3 | TRBV7-9 | ASSQAGGRGTDTQY
TRBD2 | TRBJ2-5 | TRBV4-1 | ASSSRLAGGPEETQY
NA | TRBJ2-1 | TRBV7-9 | ASSLRSGTPQF
NA | TRBJ2-2 | TRBV6-5 | ASSYLRGDHGELF
NA | TRBJ2-1 | TRBV5-1 | ASSLSLERLRSYNEQF
TRBD1 | TRBJ2-1 | TRBV4-1 | ASSQGPNLRDRGLNEQF
TRBD2 | TRBJ2-1 | TRBV6-5 | ASSYSAGEPHNEQF
TRBD2 | TRBJ2-1 | TRBV27 | ASSLHPAGDSYNEQF
TRBD1 | TRBJ2-7 | TRBV20-1 | SVQATSRGPYEQY
TRBD2 | TRBJ2-1 | TRBV7-9 | ASSLRTSGRNEQF
TRBD2 | TRBJ2-3 | TRBV3-1 | ASSQGTSGGDTQY
NA | TRBJ1-2 | TRBV5-1 | ASSLGALPAYGYT
NA | TRBJ1-1 | TRBV27 | ASSLLSNTEAF
NA | TRBJ2-2 | TRBV5-1 | ASPAVTGELF
NA | TRBJ1-5 | TRBV5-5 | ASSFYREENQPQH
NA | TRBJ2-1 | TRBV20-1 | SARDRRGGGYNEQF
TRBD2 | TRBJ2-1 | TRBV28 | ASSLLWREGSNEQF
TRBD2 | TRBJ2-1 | TRBV5-6 | ASMSGDSYNEQF
NA | TRBJ2-7 | TRBV6-2/TRBV6-3 | ASSYRVDYEQY
NA | TRBJ2-3 | TRBV18 | ASSPPQSSDTQY
NA | TRBJ2-1 | TRBV5-4 | ASSFVNEQF
NA | TRBJ2-5 | TRBV15 | ATSRDSETQY
NA | TRBJ1-2 | TRBV4-2 | ASSLRQGYRYGYT
NA | TRBJ1-1 | TRBV15 | ATSRGMAEAF
NA | TRBJ1-1 | TRBV27 | ASSFRMNTEAF
NA | TRBJ2-1 | TRBV5-1 | ASSLWSAGNEQF
NA | TRBJ2-5 | TRBV2 | ASSEEPTQETQY
NA | TRBJ2-1 | TRBV19 | ASSIGGEGIYNEQF
NA | TRBJ1-5 | TRBV3-1 | ASSQDQMGSNQPQH
NA | TRBJ1-1 | TRBV10-3 | AISESSTEAF
TRBD2 | TRBJ2-5 | TRBV2 | ASSSGGALPQETQY
NA | TRBJ2-7 | TRBV4-1 | ASSQGHGTYEQY
TRBD1 | TRBJ1-4 | TRBV5-1 | ASSLTWTGAEKLF
NA | TRBJ2-4 | TRBV4-1 | ASSQPTGAQNIQY
NA | TRBJ2-3 | TRBV12-3/TRBV12-4 | ASSLSAGSDTQY
TRBD2 | TRBJ2-5 | TRBV27 | ASSLSRGGAHQY
TRBD2 | TRBJ2-3 | TRBV27 | ASRDAGGGTDTQY
TRBD1 | TRBJ2-7 | TRBV28 | ASSLWVLDRDYEQY
NA | TRBJ2-7 | TRBV15 | ATSRGLGSKNEQY
TRBD1 | TRBJ2-7 | TRBV4-1 | ASSQAPGTGRYEQY
NA | TRBJ2-7 | TRBV28 | ASSFGGSGDEQY
NA | TRBJ2-3 | TRBV3-1 | ASSQEGDTQY
TRBD1 | TRBJ2-5 | TRBV11-2 | ASSPGTGGAQY
TRBD2 | TRBJ2-5 | TRBV29-1 | SVEESSGVRGQETQY
NA | TRBJ1-5 | TRBV6-1 | ASSELVRGHQPQH
TRBD1 | TRBJ1-2 | TRBV20-1 | SATNEQGFYGYT